This record covers a single T cell receptor (beta chain). Antigen unknown. Treatment in this sample: some 20 received Ad26.COV2.S at low or high dose, single or two shots; several received placebo; per-sample allocation not given. The samples were gathered on day 63 after the first injection of vaccine or placebo. This CDR3 is built from 14 residues. Germline V gene data show CDR1 as SGDLS and CDR2 as YYNGEE. With 4 bases removed from V and 9 bases from J, the gap between germline ends came to 14 bases. These data are taken from a study of Ad26.COV2.S vaccination and SARS-CoV-2 variants. Overall study: Enrollment placed the donor in the COV1001 Ad26.COV2.S trial arm.

Notes on the study in general: Non-spike TCR breadth did not differ much between vaccine and placebo recipients. CD8+ and CD4+ T cells specific for spike reportedly responded with substantial breadth after vaccination.

Libraries were prepared by immunoSEQ multiplex PCR; TCRdb keeps only in-frame clonotypes and omits some of them. The sample has roughly 350,000 clones, approximately 90% seen once. The TCR was taken from a person aged 18-65 years who received the Ad26.COV2.S COVID-19 vaccine or a placebo. This rearrangement joins TRBV9 to TRBJ1-6; D is ambiguous. Sequencing used peripheral blood, obtained in a trial of Ad26.COV2.S vaccine versus placebo. CDR3 coding DNA: TGTGCCAGCAGCCTCGACGGCGGCAGTTCACCCCTCCACTTT. Its translation is CASSLDGGSSPLHF.